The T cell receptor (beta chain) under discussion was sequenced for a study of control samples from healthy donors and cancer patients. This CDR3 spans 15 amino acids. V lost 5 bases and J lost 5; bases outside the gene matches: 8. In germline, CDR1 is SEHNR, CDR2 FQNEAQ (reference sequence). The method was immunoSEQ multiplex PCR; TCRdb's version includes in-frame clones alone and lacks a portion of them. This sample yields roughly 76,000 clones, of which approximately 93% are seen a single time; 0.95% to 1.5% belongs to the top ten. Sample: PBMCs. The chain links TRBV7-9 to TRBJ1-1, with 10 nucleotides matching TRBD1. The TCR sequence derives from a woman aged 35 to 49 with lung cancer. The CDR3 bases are TGTGCCAGCAGCGGACAGGGGGATGGCAAAACTGAAGCTTTCTTT. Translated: CASSGQGDGKTEAFF.